A selection of T cell receptor beta chains follows, all from one sample in a study of blood T cells in healthy people across ages. TCRdb ran MiXCR on the 5' RACE reads and lists one entry per CDR3 protein. The data contain around 1,100,000 distinct CDR3 sequences, 30% to 40% of them singletons. The sequenced material came from blood. All receptors derive from a man younger than 35 in good health. CDR3s include the opening cysteine and the closing phenylalanine or tryptophan. The D gene is left open where the match is weak. For some rows the clone size is stated as once, few or many, or as a class when expanded; others skip it.

clone_size	v_call	d_call	j_call	cdr3_nt	cdr3_aa
few	TRBV10-3	NA	TRBJ1-6	TGTGCCATCAGGGCCGAAACTAGGGAGACTAATTCACCCCTCCACTTT	CAIRAETRETNSPLHF
few	TRBV7-2	NA	TRBJ2-3	TGTGCCAGCAGCCCCCGGGGGTCCCGCACAGATACGCAGTATTTT	CASSPRGSRTDTQYF
NA	TRBV20-1	NA	TRBJ1-2	TGCAGTGCACGCCCCGGACAACTAAACTATGGCTACACCTTC	CSARPGQLNYGYTF
few	TRBV12-3/TRBV12-4	NA	TRBJ2-1	TGTGCCAGCAGTCCTGGGACTTCGGACAATGAGCAGTTCTTC	CASSPGTSDNEQFF
NA	TRBV18	NA	TRBJ1-1	TGTGCCAGCTCACCAGGGGCTGACTACACTGAAGCTTTCTTT	CASSPGADYTEAFF
NA	TRBV7-3	NA	TRBJ1-1	TGTGCCAGCAGCTTAACGGGCCAGAGCACTGAAGCTTTCTTT	CASSLTGQSTEAFF
NA	TRBV29-1	NA	TRBJ2-7	TGCAGCGTTGAAACCTTTACCTACGAGCAGTACTTC	CSVETFTYEQYF
once	TRBV7-9	TRBD1	TRBJ1-4	TGTGCCAGCAGCTCCCACCGGGACAGTATTGAAAAACTGTTTTTT	CASSSHRDSIEKLFF
NA	TRBV7-9	NA	TRBJ1-4	TGTGCCAGCAGCCAGACGGACGGGCTCAATAATGAAAAACTGTTTTTT	CASSQTDGLNNEKLFF
NA	TRBV15	TRBD1	TRBJ2-2	TGTGCCACCAGCACCTGGACAGGGATCGTCGGGGAGCTGTTTTTT	CATSTWTGIVGELFF
NA	TRBV7-8	NA	TRBJ1-2	TGTGCCAGCAGCTCGAGCGATGCGACAGGCTATGGCTACACCTTC	CASSSSDATGYGYTF
NA	TRBV7-9	TRBD1	TRBJ1-6	TGTGCCAGCAGCTTTACAGGGGATTCACCCCTCCACTTT	CASSFTGDSPLHF
few	TRBV4-2	NA	TRBJ2-7	TGTGCCAGCAGCCAGACGGACAGCTCCTACGAGCAGTACTTC	CASSQTDSSYEQYF
many	TRBV11-1	TRBD1	TRBJ2-4	TGTGCCAGCAGCTTAGTCGGACAGGGGACCCTAGCCAAAAACATTCAGTACTTC	CASSLVGQGTLAKNIQYF
few	TRBV7-2	TRBD1	TRBJ1-2	TGTGCCAGCAGCTTAAGTCCAACAGGGGCGTATGGCTACACCTTC	CASSLSPTGAYGYTF
once	TRBV10-3	NA	TRBJ1-1	TGTGCCATCATTCCCGATGGGGGGTTCGACACTGAAGCTTTCTTT	CAIIPDGGFDTEAFF
few	TRBV10-3	TRBD1	TRBJ1-5	TGTGCCATCAGTGAGTCGGGAGGGGACAGGGGGCTGTTGAGCAATCAGCCCCAGCATTTT	CAISESGGDRGLLSNQPQHF
NA	TRBV4-2	TRBD1	TRBJ2-1	TGTGCCAGCAGCCACGGACAGGCCGACAATGAGCAGTTCTTC	CASSHGQADNEQFF
NA	TRBV5-1	TRBD2	TRBJ2-3	TGCGCCAGCAGCGTGGCGGGACTAGCGACGACGCAGTATTTT	CASSVAGLATTQYF
NA	TRBV10-2	TRBD2	TRBJ2-1	TGCGCCAGCAGTTTATCCGAGCGGGGGTACAATGAGCAGTTCTTC	CASSLSERGYNEQFF
NA	TRBV4-1	NA	TRBJ1-2	TGCGCCAGCAGCCAAGATTCTGCAGACCTCTATGGCTACACCTTC	CASSQDSADLYGYTF
NA	TRBV6-1	TRBD1	TRBJ1-4	TGTGCCAGCAGCGAAAGACAGGGGGCAAATGGAAAACTGTTTTTT	CASSERQGANGKLFF
few	TRBV12-3/TRBV12-4	NA	TRBJ1-2	TGTGCCAGCAGCCAAGCGGGGGAAACCACCTTC	CASSQAGETTF
few	TRBV9	TRBD1	TRBJ1-2	TGTGCCAGCGCTAAGGGACAGGGGAACTATGGCTACACCTTC	CASAKGQGNYGYTF
NA	TRBV6-6	NA	TRBJ1-6	TGTGCCAGCAGTTACGAGGGTCACGCAAGGGCACCCCTCCACTTT	CASSYEGHARAPLHF
NA	TRBV27	NA	TRBJ2-2	TGTGCCAGCAGAGGAATGGACACCGGGGAGCTGTTTTTT	CASRGMDTGELFF
few	TRBV20-1	NA	TRBJ1-1	TGCAGTGGAAGACAGGAGATTGAAGCTTTCTTT	CSGRQEIEAFF
few	TRBV12-3/TRBV12-4	TRBD1	TRBJ2-1	TGTGCCAGCAAGACCGGGACAGGGACCTACAATGAGCAGTTCTTC	CASKTGTGTYNEQFF
NA	TRBV2	NA	TRBJ1-2	TGTGCCAGCACCCCGGCCGGTTCGAATGGCTACACCTTC	CASTPAGSNGYTF
NA	TRBV20-1	TRBD1	TRBJ2-1	TGCAGTGCAGGCGTCGGGAGACAGGGGAGACTCGAGCAGTTCTTC	CSAGVGRQGRLEQFF
few	TRBV29-1	TRBD1	TRBJ1-1	TGCAGCGTCTTGGGACAGGGCCACACTGAAGCTTTCTTT	CSVLGQGHTEAFF
NA	TRBV12-3/TRBV12-4	NA	TRBJ1-1	TGTGCCAGCAGTTCCCTCTTACGGGCTTTCTTT	CASSSLLRAFF
few	TRBV6-1	NA	TRBJ1-4	TGTGCCAGCAGTGAAGGGGGTTTTCTGGAAAAACTGTTTTTT	CASSEGGFLEKLFF
NA	TRBV20-1	TRBD2	TRBJ2-3	TGCAGTGTTAGTGTGGTAGCGGGGACGAGGAGAGCAGATACGCAGTATTTT	CSVSVVAGTRRADTQYF
NA	TRBV28	NA	TRBJ2-5	TGTGCCAGCAGTTTAATGGGGGACGATGAGCAGTACTTC	CASSLMGDDEQYF
NA	TRBV27	NA	TRBJ2-1	TGTGCCAGCAACCGAAGGGACTCCTACAATGAGCAGTTCTTC	CASNRRDSYNEQFF
once	TRBV6-2/TRBV6-3	NA	TRBJ2-1	TGTGCCAGCAGTTATGCTGGGGGGCCGAATCGCATAAATGAGCAGTTCTTC	CASSYAGGPNRINEQFF